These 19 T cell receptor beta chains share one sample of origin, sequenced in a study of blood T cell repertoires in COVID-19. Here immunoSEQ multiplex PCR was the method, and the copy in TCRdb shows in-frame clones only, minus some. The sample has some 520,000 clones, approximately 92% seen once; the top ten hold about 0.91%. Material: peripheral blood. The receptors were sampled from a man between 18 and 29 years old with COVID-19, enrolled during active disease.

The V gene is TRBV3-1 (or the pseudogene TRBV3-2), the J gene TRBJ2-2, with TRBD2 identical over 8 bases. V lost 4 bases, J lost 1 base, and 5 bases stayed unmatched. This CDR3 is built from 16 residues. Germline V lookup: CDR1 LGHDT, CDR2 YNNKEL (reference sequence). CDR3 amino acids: CASSPRLAGNTGELFF. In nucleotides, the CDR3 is TGTGCCAGCAGCCCCCGGCTAGCGGGGAACACCGGGGAGCTGTTTTTT.

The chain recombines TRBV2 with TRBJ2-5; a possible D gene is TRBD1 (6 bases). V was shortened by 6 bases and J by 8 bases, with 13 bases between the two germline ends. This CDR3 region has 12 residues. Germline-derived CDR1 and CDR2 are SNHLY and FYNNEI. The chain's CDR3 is CASSLQGPTQYF. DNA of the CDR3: TGTGCCAGCAGCTTGCAGGGGCCCACCCAGTACTTC.

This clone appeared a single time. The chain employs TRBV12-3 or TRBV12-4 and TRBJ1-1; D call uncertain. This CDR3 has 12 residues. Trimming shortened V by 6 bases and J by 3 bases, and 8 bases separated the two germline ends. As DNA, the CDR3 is TGTGCCAGCAGCAGACATGACACTGAAGCTTTCTTT. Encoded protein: CASSRHDTEAFF.

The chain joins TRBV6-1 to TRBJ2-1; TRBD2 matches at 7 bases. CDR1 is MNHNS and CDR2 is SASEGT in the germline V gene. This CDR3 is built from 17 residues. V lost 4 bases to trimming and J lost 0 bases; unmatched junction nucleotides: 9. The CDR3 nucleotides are TGTGCCAGCAGTGCCACCGGGACTATGAGCTCCTACAATGAGCAGTTCTTC. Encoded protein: CASSATGTMSSYNEQFF.

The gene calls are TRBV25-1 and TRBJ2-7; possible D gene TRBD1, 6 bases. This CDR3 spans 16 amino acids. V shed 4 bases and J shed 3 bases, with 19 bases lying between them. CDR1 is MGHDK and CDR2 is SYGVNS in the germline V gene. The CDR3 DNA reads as TGTGCCAGCAGTGCTCAAGACAGGTCCGACTTCTACGAGCAGTACTTC. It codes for CASSAQDRSDFYEQYF.

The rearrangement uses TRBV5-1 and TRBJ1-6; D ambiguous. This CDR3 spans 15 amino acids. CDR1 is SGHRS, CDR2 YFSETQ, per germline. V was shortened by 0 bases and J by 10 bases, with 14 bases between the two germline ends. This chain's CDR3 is CASSLVSLARSPLHF. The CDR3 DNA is TGCGCCAGCAGCTTGGTCAGTTTGGCCAGGTCACCCCTCCACTTT.

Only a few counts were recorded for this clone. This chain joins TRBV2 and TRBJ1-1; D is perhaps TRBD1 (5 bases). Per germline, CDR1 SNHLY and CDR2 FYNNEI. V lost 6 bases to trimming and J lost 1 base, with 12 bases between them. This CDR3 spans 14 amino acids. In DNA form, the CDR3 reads TGTGCCAGCAGCGTCGACAGCCGGAACACTGAAGCTTTCTTT. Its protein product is CASSVDSRNTEAFF.

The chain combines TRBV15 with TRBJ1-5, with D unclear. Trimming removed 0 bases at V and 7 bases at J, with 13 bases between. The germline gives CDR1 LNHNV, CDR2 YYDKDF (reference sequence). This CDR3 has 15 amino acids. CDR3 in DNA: TGTGCCACCAGCAGAGATTCGGGGTCGGTCCAGCCCCAGCATTTT. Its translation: CATSRDSGSVQPQHF.

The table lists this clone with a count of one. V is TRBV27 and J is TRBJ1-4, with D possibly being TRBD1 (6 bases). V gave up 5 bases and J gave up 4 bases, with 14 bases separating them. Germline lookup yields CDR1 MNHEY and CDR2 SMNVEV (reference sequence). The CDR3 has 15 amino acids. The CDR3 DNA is TGTGCCAGCAGTCGGAAACAGGGAATTAATGAAAAACTGTTTTTT. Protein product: CASSRKQGINEKLFF.

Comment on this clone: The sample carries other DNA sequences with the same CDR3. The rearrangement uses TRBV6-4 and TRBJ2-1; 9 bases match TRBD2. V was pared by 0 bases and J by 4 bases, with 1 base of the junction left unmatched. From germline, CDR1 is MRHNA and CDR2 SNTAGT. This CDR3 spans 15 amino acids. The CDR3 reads CASSDSSGSYNEQFF. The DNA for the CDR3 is TGTGCCAGCAGTGACTCTAGCGGGAGTTACAATGAGCAGTTCTTC.

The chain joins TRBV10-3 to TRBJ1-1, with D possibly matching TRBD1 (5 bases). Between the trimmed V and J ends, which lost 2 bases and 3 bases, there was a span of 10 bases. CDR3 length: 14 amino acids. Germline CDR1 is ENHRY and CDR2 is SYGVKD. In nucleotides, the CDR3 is TGTGCCATCAGTGAGGGGGCTCGGGACACTGAAGCTTTCTTT. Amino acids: CAISEGARDTEAFF.

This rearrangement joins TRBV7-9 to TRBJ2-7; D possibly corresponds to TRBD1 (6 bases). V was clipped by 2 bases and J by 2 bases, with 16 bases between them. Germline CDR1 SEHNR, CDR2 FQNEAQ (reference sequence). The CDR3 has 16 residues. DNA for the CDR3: TGTGCCAGCAGCTTACCGGGACATGTGCCGACCTACGAGCAGTACTTC. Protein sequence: CASSLPGHVPTYEQYF.

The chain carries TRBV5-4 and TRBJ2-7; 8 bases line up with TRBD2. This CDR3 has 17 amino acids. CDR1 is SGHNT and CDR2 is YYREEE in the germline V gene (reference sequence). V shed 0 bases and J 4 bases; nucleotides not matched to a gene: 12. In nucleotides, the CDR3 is TGTGCCAGCAGCTTGGTTCTGTTAGCGGGATCTCCGTACGAGCAGTACTTC. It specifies CASSLVLLAGSPYEQYF.

CDR3 sequence reads: CATSDLGDSNSGELFF. The CDR3 DNA reads as TGTGCCACCAGTGATTTGGGGGACAGTAACTCCGGGGAGCTGTTTTTT. The chain carries TRBV24-1 and TRBJ2-2; TRBD1 matches 7 bases. V lost 0 bases and J lost 6; bases outside the gene matches: 6. The germline CDR1 and CDR2 sequences are KGHDR and SFDVKD. This CDR3 has 16 residues.

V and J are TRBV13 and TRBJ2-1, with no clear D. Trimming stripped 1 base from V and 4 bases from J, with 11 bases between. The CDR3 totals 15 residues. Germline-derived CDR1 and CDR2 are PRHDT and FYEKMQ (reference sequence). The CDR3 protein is CASSLAGEAYNEQFF. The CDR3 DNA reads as TGTGCCAGCAGCTTAGCGGGTGAGGCGTACAATGAGCAGTTCTTC.

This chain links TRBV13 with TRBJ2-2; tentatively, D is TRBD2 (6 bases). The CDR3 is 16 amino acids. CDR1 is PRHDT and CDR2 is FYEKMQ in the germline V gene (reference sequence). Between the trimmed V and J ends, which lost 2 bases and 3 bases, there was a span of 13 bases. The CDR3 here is CASSLFAAGHTGELFF. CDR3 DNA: TGTGCCAGCAGCTTATTTGCCGCGGGGCACACCGGGGAGCTGTTTTTT.

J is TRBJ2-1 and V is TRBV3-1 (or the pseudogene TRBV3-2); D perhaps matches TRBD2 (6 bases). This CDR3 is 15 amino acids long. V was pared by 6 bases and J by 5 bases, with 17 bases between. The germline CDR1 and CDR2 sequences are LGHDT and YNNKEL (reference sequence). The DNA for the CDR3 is TGTGCCAGCAGTTTTCTCCCCGGGGGAAACAATGAGCAGTTCTTC. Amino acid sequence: CASSFLPGGNNEQFF.

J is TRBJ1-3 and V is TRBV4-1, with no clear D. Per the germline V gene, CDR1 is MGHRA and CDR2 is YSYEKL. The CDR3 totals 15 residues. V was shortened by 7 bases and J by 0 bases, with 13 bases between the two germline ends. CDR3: CASTELIFSGNTIYF. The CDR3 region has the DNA TGCGCCAGCACCGAACTTATATTCTCTGGAAACACCATATATTTT.

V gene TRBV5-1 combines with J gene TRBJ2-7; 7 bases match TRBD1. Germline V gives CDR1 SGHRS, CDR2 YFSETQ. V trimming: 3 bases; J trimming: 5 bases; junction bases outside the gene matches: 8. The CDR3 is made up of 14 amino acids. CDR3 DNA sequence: TGCGCCAGCAGCTCCGACAGGGTGGGGGACGAGCAGTACTTC. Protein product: CASSSDRVGDEQYF.